Each of the 18 T cell receptor beta chains below was sequenced from the same sample in a study of CD8 T cells in ankylosing spondylitis. Study results and caveats: Characteristic of ankylosing spondylitis blood, it appeared, was a TCR beta motif comprising eight highly homologous variants.

TCRdb recomputed calls from the 5' RACE reads with MiXCR, one row per CDR3 protein. The sample contains over 600,000 distinct CDR3 sequences, around 20% of which appear only once. Their antigen targets remain unknown. The sample taken for sequencing was blood, either unsorted or a sorted T cell fraction (not recorded which). Receptor source: a male donor with ankylosing spondylitis.

V gene TRBV5-1 combines with J gene TRBJ2-3, with D uncertain. Germline-derived CDR1 and CDR2 are SGHRS and YFSETQ. The V end lost 0 bases, the J end lost 4 bases, and 6 bases lay between the germline ends. There are 13 residues in the CDR3. The CDR3 region is CASSLAASDTQYF. The CDR3 bases are TGCGCCAGCAGCTTGGCAGCCTCAGATACGCAGTATTTT.

This clonotype was counted a few times. J is TRBJ1-5 and V is TRBV5-1; the match to TRBD1 covers 10 bases. Per the germline V gene, CDR1 is SGHRS and CDR2 is YFSETQ. The CDR3 consists of 14 residues. V dropped 4 bases and J dropped 5; count of bases not matched to a gene: 3. The CDR3 nucleotides are TGCGCCAGCAGCATAGGACAGGGGGATCAGCCCCAGCATTTT. Protein sequence: CASSIGQGDQPQHF.

The rearrangement links TRBV10-3 to TRBJ2-7; 9 bases line up with TRBD2. From germline, CDR1 is ENHRY and CDR2 SYGVKD. The CDR3 consists of 17 residues. Unmatched junction bases numbered 7, after V lost 1 base and J lost 0 bases. The CDR3 nucleotides are TGTGCCATCAGTGAGTTGGAACTAGCGGGTACCTCCTACGAGCAGTACTTC. Translating it yields CAISELELAGTSYEQYF.

This clonotype has a count of ten or more. The chain joins TRBV4-3 to TRBJ2-1, with TRBD2 as a possible D gene (5 bases). The CDR3 has 16 residues. V dropped 3 bases and J dropped 0 bases, with 12 bases sitting between them. Germline V gene data show CDR1 as LGHNA and CDR2 as YSLEER. The CDR3 region is CASSQSLALSYNEQFF. The CDR3 nucleotides are TGCGCCAGCAGCCAGTCTCTAGCCCTCTCCTACAATGAGCAGTTCTTC.

This clonotype was counted a few times. The V gene is TRBV5-1, the J gene TRBJ1-2; 9 bases map to TRBD1. The CDR3 covers 14 residues. After removal of 6 bases from V and 4 bases from J, the junction contained 7 bases not matched to a gene. Germline V CDR1 and CDR2: SGHRS, YFSETQ. The CDR3 region has the DNA TGCGCCAGCAATATGGGGGACAGGGCCTATGGCTACACCTTC. As protein: CASNMGDRAYGYTF. Together with reference TRBV5-1 and TRBJ1-2, the CDR3 gives the full variable domain: KAGVTQTPRYLIKTRGQQVTLSCSPISGHRSVSWYQQTPGQGLQFLFEYFSETQRNKGNFPGRFSGRQFSNSRSEMNVSTLELGDSALYLCASNMGDRAYGYTFGSGTRLTVV.

The V and J genes are TRBV3-1 and TRBJ2-1; 10 bases agree with TRBD2. CDR1 and CDR2 (germline): LGHDT, YNNKEL (reference sequence). The trim removed 1 base at V and 9 bases at J, leaving 9 bases unmatched. The CDR3 is 16 amino acids. The CDR3 DNA follows: TGTGCCAGCAGCCAAGGGGTGAGCGGGAGGGCCGGTGAGCAGTTCTTC. As protein: CASSQGVSGRAGEQFF.

This sequence joins TRBV29-1 and TRBJ2-7; TRBD2 is a possible D gene (5 bases). This CDR3 region has 15 residues. Germline V gene lookup returns CDR1 SQVTM and CDR2 ANQGSEA. Between the trimmed V and J ends, which lost 6 bases and 2 bases, there was a span of 20 bases. The DNA of the CDR3 is TGCAGCGTCACTGGGGAGTCCCAGAGGCCCTACGAGCAGTACTTC. It codes for CSVTGESQRPYEQYF.

The table lists this clonotype with a count of one. The rearrangement links TRBV5-1 to TRBJ1-1; D remains unclear. This CDR3 comprises 13 residues. V gave up 3 bases and J gave up 4 bases, with 10 bases separating them. Germline CDR1 SGHRS, CDR2 YFSETQ. CDR3 sequence (DNA): TGCGCCAGCAGCTGGACCGACGGCACTGAAGCTTTCTTT. Protein product: CASSWTDGTEAFF.

The chain is built from TRBV3-1 and TRBJ1-1; D gene unclear. V was clipped by 4 bases and J by 0 bases, with 9 bases between them. The V gene's germline CDR1 is LGHDT and CDR2 YNNKEL (reference sequence). This CDR3 has 14 residues. The CDR3 loop is CASSPFSLNTEAFF. CDR3 DNA sequence: TGTGCCAGCAGCCCCTTTTCCCTGAACACTGAAGCTTTCTTT.

This clonotype showed up many times. This rearrangement joins TRBV6-2 or TRBV6-3 to TRBJ2-7; D uncertain. The germline V gene encodes CDR1 MNHEY and CDR2 SVGEGT. V was pared by 3 bases and J by 4 bases, with 4 bases between. The CDR3 totals 11 residues. The CDR3 protein is CASSYDYEQYF. CDR3 DNA: TGTGCCAGCAGTTATGATTACGAGCAGTACTTC.

This clonotype was picked up many times. V is TRBV5-1 and J is TRBJ1-1; possibly TRBD1 for D (5 bases). The CDR3 loop spans 13 amino acids. The V and J ends lost 6 bases and 1 base respectively, with 10 bases between them. Germline V lookup: CDR1 SGHRS, CDR2 YFSETQ. The CDR3 loop is CASKRGKNTEAFF. The CDR3 nucleotides are TGCGCCAGCAAGCGGGGGAAGAACACTGAAGCTTTCTTT.

The chain joins TRBV4-1 to TRBJ1-1, with TRBD1 as a possible D gene (6 bases). V lost 5 bases and J 4 bases, leaving 17 bases between the germline ends. The CDR3 runs to 15 residues. Germline V CDR1 and CDR2: MGHRA, YSYEKL. The CDR3 here is CASSNQEQGSTEAFF. The CDR3 DNA is TGCGCCAGCAGCAACCAGGAACAGGGAAGCACTGAAGCTTTCTTT.

CDR3 protein: CASSEWKGPYNEQFF. The CDR3 coding sequence is TGTGCCAGCAGCGAATGGAAGGGACCATACAATGAGCAGTTCTTC. J is TRBJ2-1 and V is TRBV12-3 or TRBV12-4, with D perhaps given as TRBD1 or TRBD2 (5 bases each). The CDR3 extends over 15 amino acids. V was trimmed by 6 bases and J by 4 bases, leaving 16 bases between them.

This clonotype was counted only a few times. The chain combines TRBV11-2 with TRBJ1-5, with unresolved D. V lost 4 bases, J lost 4 bases, and 8 bases lay in between. The CDR3 extends over 13 amino acids. Germline V gives CDR1 SGHAT, CDR2 FQNNGV. CDR3 bases: TGTGCCAGCAGCTATAAAGTGAATCAGCCCCAGCATTTT. This sequence encodes CASSYKVNQPQHF.

This clonotype has a handful of counts. This sequence joins TRBV18 and TRBJ2-7, with D possibly matching TRBD1 (5 bases). V lost 2 bases, J lost 8 bases, and 19 bases lay in between. The CDR3 runs to 15 residues. Germline V gene lookup returns CDR1 KGHSH and CDR2 LQKENI. The CDR3 DNA sequence: TGTGCCAGCTCACCAACAGGAACCCTTTCTTGGAAGCAGTACTTC. It translates to CASSPTGTLSWKQYF.

The chain is built from TRBV27 and TRBJ2-3; D ambiguous. The length of the CDR3 is 12 residues. Between the trimmed V and J ends, which lost 4 bases and 6 bases, there was a span of 8 bases. Germline lookup yields CDR1 MNHEY and CDR2 SMNVEV (reference sequence). The CDR3 sequence is CASSWPDDTQYF. CDR3 nucleotides: TGTGCCAGCAGTTGGCCTGATGATACGCAGTATTTT.

V usage is TRBV12-3 or TRBV12-4 and J usage is TRBJ2-2; 7 bases agree with TRBD1. After removal of 10 bases from V and 2 bases from J, the junction contained 10 bases not matched to a gene. CDR3 length: 15 amino acids. CDR3 region: CAIPRDSLNTGELFF. In nucleotides, the CDR3 is TGTGCCATCCCCCGGGACAGCCTAAACACCGGGGAGCTGTTTTTT.

This rearrangement joins TRBV2 to TRBJ1-5; D is undetermined. CDR1 and CDR2 (germline): SNHLY, FYNNEI. V gave up 6 bases and J gave up 4 bases, with 16 bases separating them. The CDR3 covers 15 residues. CDR3 coding DNA: TGTGCCAGCAGGAAGGGAAGCCCTAGGAATCAGCCCCAGCATTTT. Its translation: CASRKGSPRNQPQHF. Full variable domain (rest looked up from reference TRBV2 and TRBJ1-5): EPEVTQTPSHQVTQMGQEVILRCVPISNHLYFYWYRQILGQKVEFLVSFYNNEISEKSEIFDDQFSVERPDGSNFTLKIRSTKLEDSAMYFCASRKGSPRNQPQHFGDGTRLSIL.